This T cell receptor beta chain is from a study of blood T cell repertoires in COVID-19. TCRdb's table, derived via immunoSEQ multiplex PCR, lists solely in-frame clones and lacks some. The sample has about 140,000 clones; about 86% are singletons. The V and J ends lost 4 bases and 8 bases, in that order; junction bases with no gene match: 10. The CDR3 runs to 14 residues. The germline gives CDR1 SGHTA, CDR2 FQGNSA. The rearrangement links TRBV7-2 to TRBJ1-2, with 7 nucleotides matching TRBD1. The sequence derives from a woman in her sixties or seventies with acute or convalescent COVID-19. Sample: peripheral blood. The CDR3 protein is CASSYGQAGDGYTF. The CDR3 coding sequence is TGTGCCAGCAGCTACGGACAGGCCGGGGACGGCTACACCTTC.